The 32 T cell receptor beta chains below were found in one sample sequenced in a study of CD8+ T cells in alopecia areata. Reverse transcription of extracted RNA yielded cDNA, which provided the sequencing template. Assay: immunoSEQ multiplex PCR; the TCRdb copy retains only in-frame clones and omits some. The sample lists 150,000 to 200,000 clones; roughly 70% were seen once. This sample comprised CD8+ T cells sorted from blood, obtained at week 0. Source of these receptors: a human donor with alopecia areata.

The rearrangement uses TRBV7-2 and TRBJ2-7; 8 bases align to TRBD1. The CDR3 runs to 13 residues. Germline V gene sequence: CDR1 SGHTA, CDR2 FQGNSA. V was pared by 5 bases and J by 6 bases, with 6 bases of the junction left unmatched. The CDR3 region is CASSRQGASEQYF. As DNA, the CDR3 is TGTGCCAGCAGCAGGCAGGGGGCCTCCGAGCAGTACTTC.

The chain is built from TRBV6-5 and TRBJ1-1, with D hard to call. This CDR3 has 13 residues. The germline CDR1 and CDR2 sequences are MNHEY and SVGAGI. V dropped 6 bases and J dropped 1 base, with 9 bases sitting between them. CDR3 amino acids: CASRETKNTEAFF. In nucleotides, the CDR3 is TGTGCCAGCAGGGAAACAAAGAACACTGAAGCTTTCTTT.

This chain uses TRBV15 with TRBJ2-7; no clear D gene. CDR3 length: 14 residues. Deletions cut 0 bases from V and 2 bases from J, with 8 bases between. CDR1 LNHNV and CDR2 YYDKDF come from the germline V gene (reference sequence). The CDR3 sequence: CATSREAYPYEQYF. Written as DNA, the CDR3 is TGTGCCACCAGCAGAGAAGCCTACCCCTACGAGCAGTACTTC.

The rearrangement joins TRBV2 to TRBJ2-1; D unresolved. This CDR3 has 11 residues. V lost 7 bases and J lost 6, with 7 bases in between. Germline-derived CDR1 and CDR2 are SNHLY and FYNNEI. CDR3 loop: CASKSSNEQFF. CDR3 in DNA: TGTGCCAGCAAGTCCAGCAATGAGCAGTTCTTC.

The rearrangement links TRBV6-5 to TRBJ2-5; 10 nucleotides match TRBD2. The CDR3 contains 15 residues. The trim removed 8 bases at V and 1 base at J, leaving 7 bases unmatched. Per the germline V gene, CDR1 is MNHEY and CDR2 is SVGAGI. In nucleotides, the CDR3 is TGTGCCAGCGTGACGGCTAGCGGGGGCCAAGAGACCCAGTACTTC. Amino acid sequence: CASVTASGGQETQYF.

The chain uses TRBV19 and TRBJ2-7; D assignment may be TRBD1 or TRBD2 (5 bases each). Per the germline V gene, CDR1 is LNHDA and CDR2 is SQIVND (reference sequence). The CDR3 totals 15 residues. Trimming cost V 4 bases and J 3 bases, with 16 bases left between them. CDR3 DNA: TGTGCCAGTAGTACCCTGTCCCGGGACCACTACGAGCAGTACTTC. It codes for CASSTLSRDHYEQYF.

The J gene is TRBJ1-1, the V gene TRBV19; the D is unclear. Germline V gene data show CDR1 as LNHDA and CDR2 as SQIVND (reference sequence). CDR3 length: 11 residues. V was clipped by 3 bases and J by 5 bases, with 4 bases between them. The DNA of the CDR3 is TGTGCCAGTAGTATCGGGACTGAAGCTTTCTTT. This translates into CASSIGTEAFF.

The chain links TRBV30 to TRBJ2-7, with 10 bases fitting TRBD2. The V gene end was trimmed by 4 bases and the J gene end by 6 bases; junction bases not matched to a gene: 6. The CDR3 runs 13 residues. Germline V lookup: CDR1 GTSNPN, CDR2 SVGIG (reference sequence). This chain's CDR3 is CAWTSGGPGEQYF. Here the CDR3 DNA reads TGTGCCTGGACTAGCGGGGGACCTGGCGAGCAGTACTTC.

This chain links TRBV28 with TRBJ1-6; a possible D gene is TRBD1 (5 bases). This CDR3 is built from 18 residues. Germline assignment: CDR1 MDHEN and CDR2 SYDVKM. V lost 2 bases, J lost 0 bases, and 14 bases lay in between. CDR3 sequence reads: CASSLTRDRSSYNSPLHF. In nucleotides, the CDR3 is TGTGCCAGCAGTTTAACCCGGGACCGTAGCTCCTATAATTCACCCCTCCACTTT.

The CDR3 reads CASSLRGYSYEQYF. For the CDR3, the DNA is TGTGCCAGCAGTTTACGGGGGTACTCCTACGAGCAGTACTTC. V usage is TRBV27 and J usage is TRBJ2-7, with TRBD2 as a possible D gene (6 bases). Germline-derived CDR1 and CDR2 are MNHEY and SMNVEV (reference sequence). CDR3 length: 14 amino acids. V gave up 2 bases and J gave up 0 bases, with 8 bases separating them.

The chain is built from TRBV7-9 and TRBJ2-1; no firm D call. This CDR3 contains 13 residues. Deletions cut 3 bases from V and 6 bases from J, with 9 bases between. Germline-derived CDR1 and CDR2 are SEHNR and FQNEAQ (reference sequence). Written as DNA, the CDR3 is TGTGCCAGCAGCTTCAGTGGCCCCAATGAGCAGTTCTTC. It specifies CASSFSGPNEQFF.

This clone was seen once. V usage is TRBV30 and J usage is TRBJ1-6; 9 positions agree with TRBD1. Germline CDR1 and CDR2: GTSNPN and SVGIG (reference sequence). Trimming cost V 5 bases and J 7 bases; bases outside gene matches: 6. The CDR3 is 14 amino acids. As DNA, the CDR3 is TGTGCCTGGGATCCGGGACAGGGAAATTCACCCCTCCACTTT. Translated, it gives CAWDPGQGNSPLHF. The complete variable domain, with remaining parts taken from reference TRBV30 and TRBJ1-6, reads SQTIHQWPATLVQPVGSPLSLECTVEGTSNPNLYWYRQAAGRGLQLLFYSVGIGQISSEVPQNLSASRPQDRQFILSSKKLLLSDSGFYLCAWDPGQGNSPLHFGNGTRLTVT.

The CDR3 loop is CASSLHRVTAGNTEAFF. DNA of the CDR3: TGCGCCAGCAGCTTACACAGGGTGACGGCTGGGAACACTGAAGCTTTCTTT. The chain uses TRBV5-1 and TRBJ1-1; tentatively, D is TRBD1 (6 bases). CDR3 length: 17 amino acids. Germline CDR1 SGHRS, CDR2 YFSETQ. Trimming shortened V by 2 bases and J by 1 base, and 18 bases separated the two germline ends.

The chain has TRBV15 and TRBJ1-5, with 9 positions matching TRBD1. The germline V gene encodes CDR1 LNHNV and CDR2 YYDKDF (reference sequence). The V segment lost 2 bases and the J segment 4 bases; nucleotides outside the gene matches: 3. This CDR3 is 15 amino acids long. The CDR3 spells CATSRRQGENQPQHF. For the CDR3, the DNA is TGTGCCACCAGCAGACGACAGGGGGAAAATCAGCCCCAGCATTTT.

This clone was seen only a few times. This sequence joins TRBV7-9 and TRBJ2-2; D is undetermined. Germline V lookup: CDR1 SEHNR, CDR2 FQNEAQ (reference sequence). The CDR3 consists of 13 residues. V was trimmed by 2 bases and J by 7 bases, leaving 8 bases between them. The CDR3 DNA is TGTGCCAGCAGCTTATGGGGATTCGGGGAGCTGTTTTTT. It yields the protein CASSLWGFGELFF.

The chain couples TRBV29-1 to TRBJ2-7; D is undetermined. The length of the CDR3 is 12 residues. CDR1 and CDR2 (germline): SQVTM, ANQGSEA. The V gene lost 2 bases and the J gene lost 0 bases, with 5 bases spanning the gap. CDR3 nucleotide sequence: TGCAGCGTTGAAACAGACTCCTACGAGCAGTACTTC. It codes for CSVETDSYEQYF.

V usage is TRBV4-2 and J usage is TRBJ2-1; 10 nucleotides line up with TRBD2. The V and J ends lost 0 bases and 4 bases, in that order; junction bases with no gene match: 6. Germline V lookup: CDR1 LGHNA, CDR2 YNFKEQ. This CDR3 comprises 17 residues. In DNA, the CDR3 is TGTGCCAGCAGCCAAGAAAGTCGGACTAGCGGATACAATGAGCAGTTCTTC. This encodes CASSQESRTSGYNEQFF.

A few counts support this clone. J is TRBJ2-7 and V is TRBV7-9; tentative D call: TRBD2 (5 bases). This CDR3 contains 12 residues. V lost 5 bases and J lost 0, with 5 bases in between. Germline V CDR1 and CDR2: SEHNR, FQNEAQ (reference sequence). Here the CDR3 reads CASSEGSYEQYF. In nucleotides, the CDR3 is TGTGCCAGCAGCGAGGGCTCCTACGAGCAGTACTTC.

The chain uses TRBV5-1 and TRBJ1-2; possible D gene TRBD1, 5 bases. V shed 3 bases and J shed 6 bases, with 9 bases lying between them. In germline, CDR1 is SGHRS, CDR2 YFSETQ. The CDR3 runs to 12 residues. The CDR3 region has the DNA TGCGCCAGCAGCTCGGACACCGATGGCTACACCTTC. Residues: CASSSDTDGYTF.

This clone was seen a few times. This rearrangement joins TRBV2 to TRBJ2-6; possibly TRBD1 or TRBD2 for D (5 bases each). The CDR3 is 18 residues long. Germline assignment: CDR1 SNHLY and CDR2 FYNNEI. The V and J ends lost 4 bases and 2 bases respectively, with 18 bases between them. The DNA for the CDR3 is TGTGCCAGCAGTGCGCGACCGGGACGGAGAACTGGGGCCAACGTCCTGACTTTC. Translation: CASSARPGRRTGANVLTF.

This chain uses TRBV4-2 with TRBJ2-3, with 7 bases identical to TRBD2. Trimming cost V 4 bases and J 1 base; bases outside gene matches: 8. Per germline, CDR1 LGHNA and CDR2 YNFKEQ. This CDR3 contains 16 residues. The CDR3 region has the DNA TGTGCCAGCAGCCTCCGATGGGGGGGAGGCACAGATACGCAGTATTTT. The encoded protein is CASSLRWGGGTDTQYF.

This chain connects TRBV29-1 to TRBJ1-2, with D possibly being TRBD1 (5 bases). The V end was cut by 8 bases, the J end by 3 bases, with 16 bases between. Germline V gene data show CDR1 as SQVTM and CDR2 as ANQGSEA. The CDR3 extends over 13 amino acids. In DNA form, the CDR3 reads TGCAGCTCCCGCCAGGGCGGGGACTATGGCTACACCTTC. Protein: CSSRQGGDYGYTF.

This clone was seen a single time. This chain links TRBV27 with TRBJ1-1, with D unresolved. The germline V and J ends were trimmed by 3 bases and 2 bases, with 4 bases remaining between them. CDR3 length: 12 residues. Per germline, CDR1 MNHEY and CDR2 SMNVEV (reference sequence). The CDR3 DNA reads TGTGCCAGCAGTTTCGGTAACACTGAAGCTTTCTTT. It yields the protein CASSFGNTEAFF.

CDR3 loop: CASDRVYNSPLHF. The CDR3 DNA sequence: TGTGCCAGCGACAGAGTTTATAATTCACCCCTCCACTTT. This chain links TRBV2 with TRBJ1-6; TRBD1 might be the D (5 bases). The length of the CDR3 is 13 residues. Trimming took off 8 bases at V and 4 bases at J, with 9 bases between the two ends. From germline, CDR1 is SNHLY and CDR2 FYNNEI. Full variable domain (missing parts from reference TRBV2 and TRBJ1-6): EPEVTQTPSHQVTQMGQEVILRCVPISNHLYFYWYRQILGQKVEFLVSFYNNEISEKSEIFDDQFSVERPDGSNFTLKIRSTKLEDSAMYFCASDRVYNSPLHFGNGTRLTVT.

The gene calls are TRBV7-2 and TRBJ2-7, with D possibly called TRBD1 or TRBD2 (7 bases each). Germline CDR1 reads SGHTA; CDR2 reads FQGNSA. The V end was cut by 4 bases, the J end by 4 bases, with 17 bases between. There are 15 residues in the CDR3. The CDR3 region is CASSSGGQKAYEQYF. The CDR3 region has the DNA TGTGCCAGCAGCTCGGGGGGACAGAAGGCTTACGAGCAGTACTTC.

This clone occurred a few times. The rearrangement joins TRBV4-1 to TRBJ2-5, with D possibly TRBD1 on 5 matching bases. CDR1 is MGHRA and CDR2 is YSYEKL in the germline V gene. V was cut by 3 bases and J by 1 base, with 15 bases left in between. The CDR3 is made up of 16 amino acids. CDR3 region: CASSQQGFASQETQYF. The CDR3 coding sequence is TGCGCCAGCAGCCAGCAGGGATTTGCCTCCCAAGAGACCCAGTACTTC.

This clone appeared once. The chain uses TRBV5-4 and TRBJ1-2; D gene unclear. V gave up 1 base and J gave up 2 bases, with 21 bases separating them. Germline CDR1 and CDR2: SGHNT and YYREEE (reference sequence). The CDR3 consists of 18 residues. CDR3 region: CASSLSGVGSGPNYGYTF. Written as DNA, the CDR3 is TGTGCCAGCAGCTTGAGCGGTGTGGGCAGTGGACCGAACTATGGCTACACCTTC.

The chain carries TRBV4-1 and TRBJ2-5; the D gene is possibly TRBD2 (6 bases). V shed 2 bases and J shed 4 bases, with 14 bases lying between them. CDR3 length equals 15 residues. The germline V gene has CDR1 MGHRA and CDR2 YSYEKL. CDR3 nucleotide sequence: TGCGCCAGCAGCCAAACACGGGGGTTTGGAGAGACCCAGTACTTC. Its translation: CASSQTRGFGETQYF.

The count of this clone is one. This chain links TRBV7-9 with TRBJ1-2, with 10 bases matching TRBD1. CDR3 length equals 16 residues. Germline values: CDR1 SEHNR, CDR2 FQNEAQ (reference sequence). V shed 3 bases and J 7 bases; nucleotides not matched to a gene: 11. Here the CDR3 DNA reads TGTGCCAGCAGCTTGGGTAACCGGGACAGGGGAGGTGGCTACACCTTC. Residues: CASSLGNRDRGGGYTF.

This clone has only a few counts. The genes are TRBV7-9 and TRBJ1-1; 9 bases match TRBD1. Germline CDR1 and CDR2: SEHNR and FQNEAQ (reference sequence). Unmatched junction bases numbered 15, after V lost 5 bases and J lost 5 bases. CDR3 length: 17 residues. CDR3 loop: CASSPTTGGIVETEAFF. Here the CDR3 DNA reads TGTGCCAGCAGCCCTACGACAGGGGGTATTGTGGAAACTGAAGCTTTCTTT.

The table lists this clone with a few counts. The chain uses TRBV27 and TRBJ2-1; TRBD1 agrees at 11 bases. The V gene end was trimmed by 3 bases and the J gene end by 4 bases; junction bases not matched to a gene: 2. There are 15 residues in the CDR3. CDR1 and CDR2 from the germline V gene are MNHEY and SMNVEV (reference sequence). The CDR3: CASSFGQGAYNEQFF. The CDR3 coding sequence is TGTGCCAGCAGTTTCGGACAGGGGGCTTACAATGAGCAGTTCTTC.

J is TRBJ2-2 and V is TRBV29-1; TRBD1 is a possible D gene (5 bases). The germline V gene has CDR1 SQVTM and CDR2 ANQGSEA. CDR3 length: 11 amino acids. Trimming removed 5 bases from V and 7 bases from J, with 8 bases in between. The CDR3 loop reads CSVIRDGELFF. CDR3 nucleotides: TGCAGCGTTATCAGGGACGGGGAGCTGTTTTTT.